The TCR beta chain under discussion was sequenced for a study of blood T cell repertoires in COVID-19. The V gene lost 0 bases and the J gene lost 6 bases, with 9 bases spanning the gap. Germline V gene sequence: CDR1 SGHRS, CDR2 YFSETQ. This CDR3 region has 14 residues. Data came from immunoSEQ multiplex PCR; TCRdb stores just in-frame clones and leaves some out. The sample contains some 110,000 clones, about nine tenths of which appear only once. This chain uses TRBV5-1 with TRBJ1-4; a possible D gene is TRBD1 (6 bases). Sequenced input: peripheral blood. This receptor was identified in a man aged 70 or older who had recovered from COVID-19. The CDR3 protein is CASSLVGGDEKLFF. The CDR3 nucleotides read TGCGCCAGCAGCTTGGTAGGGGGGGATGAAAAACTGTTTTTT.